This T cell receptor beta chain was captured by sequencing in a study of early T cells in non-severe SARS-CoV-2 infection. Study results and limitations: Sequences matched to VDJdb favored anti-spike CD8 responses, while private and CD4 specificities were missed.

Each CDR3 protein gets one entry after TCRdb re-called the 5' RACE reads with MiXCR. The table includes approximately 83,000 distinct CDR3 sequences, over 12% detected once. This clonotype came up a few times. Its target is unknown. This clonotype was sampled from an adult who was a healthcare worker with PCR-confirmed SARS-CoV-2 infection or an uninfected control (not recorded which). Sequenced material: whole blood.

CDR3 residues: CAWIGDGNTEAFF. The DNA for the CDR3 is TGTGCCTGGATAGGGGACGGGAACACTGAAGCTTTCTTT. This chain joins TRBV30 and TRBJ1-1; weak D call: TRBD1 (5 bases). Trimming cost V 4 bases and J 1 base, with 10 bases left between them. The CDR3 covers 13 residues. In germline, CDR1 is GTSNPN, CDR2 SVGIG (reference sequence).